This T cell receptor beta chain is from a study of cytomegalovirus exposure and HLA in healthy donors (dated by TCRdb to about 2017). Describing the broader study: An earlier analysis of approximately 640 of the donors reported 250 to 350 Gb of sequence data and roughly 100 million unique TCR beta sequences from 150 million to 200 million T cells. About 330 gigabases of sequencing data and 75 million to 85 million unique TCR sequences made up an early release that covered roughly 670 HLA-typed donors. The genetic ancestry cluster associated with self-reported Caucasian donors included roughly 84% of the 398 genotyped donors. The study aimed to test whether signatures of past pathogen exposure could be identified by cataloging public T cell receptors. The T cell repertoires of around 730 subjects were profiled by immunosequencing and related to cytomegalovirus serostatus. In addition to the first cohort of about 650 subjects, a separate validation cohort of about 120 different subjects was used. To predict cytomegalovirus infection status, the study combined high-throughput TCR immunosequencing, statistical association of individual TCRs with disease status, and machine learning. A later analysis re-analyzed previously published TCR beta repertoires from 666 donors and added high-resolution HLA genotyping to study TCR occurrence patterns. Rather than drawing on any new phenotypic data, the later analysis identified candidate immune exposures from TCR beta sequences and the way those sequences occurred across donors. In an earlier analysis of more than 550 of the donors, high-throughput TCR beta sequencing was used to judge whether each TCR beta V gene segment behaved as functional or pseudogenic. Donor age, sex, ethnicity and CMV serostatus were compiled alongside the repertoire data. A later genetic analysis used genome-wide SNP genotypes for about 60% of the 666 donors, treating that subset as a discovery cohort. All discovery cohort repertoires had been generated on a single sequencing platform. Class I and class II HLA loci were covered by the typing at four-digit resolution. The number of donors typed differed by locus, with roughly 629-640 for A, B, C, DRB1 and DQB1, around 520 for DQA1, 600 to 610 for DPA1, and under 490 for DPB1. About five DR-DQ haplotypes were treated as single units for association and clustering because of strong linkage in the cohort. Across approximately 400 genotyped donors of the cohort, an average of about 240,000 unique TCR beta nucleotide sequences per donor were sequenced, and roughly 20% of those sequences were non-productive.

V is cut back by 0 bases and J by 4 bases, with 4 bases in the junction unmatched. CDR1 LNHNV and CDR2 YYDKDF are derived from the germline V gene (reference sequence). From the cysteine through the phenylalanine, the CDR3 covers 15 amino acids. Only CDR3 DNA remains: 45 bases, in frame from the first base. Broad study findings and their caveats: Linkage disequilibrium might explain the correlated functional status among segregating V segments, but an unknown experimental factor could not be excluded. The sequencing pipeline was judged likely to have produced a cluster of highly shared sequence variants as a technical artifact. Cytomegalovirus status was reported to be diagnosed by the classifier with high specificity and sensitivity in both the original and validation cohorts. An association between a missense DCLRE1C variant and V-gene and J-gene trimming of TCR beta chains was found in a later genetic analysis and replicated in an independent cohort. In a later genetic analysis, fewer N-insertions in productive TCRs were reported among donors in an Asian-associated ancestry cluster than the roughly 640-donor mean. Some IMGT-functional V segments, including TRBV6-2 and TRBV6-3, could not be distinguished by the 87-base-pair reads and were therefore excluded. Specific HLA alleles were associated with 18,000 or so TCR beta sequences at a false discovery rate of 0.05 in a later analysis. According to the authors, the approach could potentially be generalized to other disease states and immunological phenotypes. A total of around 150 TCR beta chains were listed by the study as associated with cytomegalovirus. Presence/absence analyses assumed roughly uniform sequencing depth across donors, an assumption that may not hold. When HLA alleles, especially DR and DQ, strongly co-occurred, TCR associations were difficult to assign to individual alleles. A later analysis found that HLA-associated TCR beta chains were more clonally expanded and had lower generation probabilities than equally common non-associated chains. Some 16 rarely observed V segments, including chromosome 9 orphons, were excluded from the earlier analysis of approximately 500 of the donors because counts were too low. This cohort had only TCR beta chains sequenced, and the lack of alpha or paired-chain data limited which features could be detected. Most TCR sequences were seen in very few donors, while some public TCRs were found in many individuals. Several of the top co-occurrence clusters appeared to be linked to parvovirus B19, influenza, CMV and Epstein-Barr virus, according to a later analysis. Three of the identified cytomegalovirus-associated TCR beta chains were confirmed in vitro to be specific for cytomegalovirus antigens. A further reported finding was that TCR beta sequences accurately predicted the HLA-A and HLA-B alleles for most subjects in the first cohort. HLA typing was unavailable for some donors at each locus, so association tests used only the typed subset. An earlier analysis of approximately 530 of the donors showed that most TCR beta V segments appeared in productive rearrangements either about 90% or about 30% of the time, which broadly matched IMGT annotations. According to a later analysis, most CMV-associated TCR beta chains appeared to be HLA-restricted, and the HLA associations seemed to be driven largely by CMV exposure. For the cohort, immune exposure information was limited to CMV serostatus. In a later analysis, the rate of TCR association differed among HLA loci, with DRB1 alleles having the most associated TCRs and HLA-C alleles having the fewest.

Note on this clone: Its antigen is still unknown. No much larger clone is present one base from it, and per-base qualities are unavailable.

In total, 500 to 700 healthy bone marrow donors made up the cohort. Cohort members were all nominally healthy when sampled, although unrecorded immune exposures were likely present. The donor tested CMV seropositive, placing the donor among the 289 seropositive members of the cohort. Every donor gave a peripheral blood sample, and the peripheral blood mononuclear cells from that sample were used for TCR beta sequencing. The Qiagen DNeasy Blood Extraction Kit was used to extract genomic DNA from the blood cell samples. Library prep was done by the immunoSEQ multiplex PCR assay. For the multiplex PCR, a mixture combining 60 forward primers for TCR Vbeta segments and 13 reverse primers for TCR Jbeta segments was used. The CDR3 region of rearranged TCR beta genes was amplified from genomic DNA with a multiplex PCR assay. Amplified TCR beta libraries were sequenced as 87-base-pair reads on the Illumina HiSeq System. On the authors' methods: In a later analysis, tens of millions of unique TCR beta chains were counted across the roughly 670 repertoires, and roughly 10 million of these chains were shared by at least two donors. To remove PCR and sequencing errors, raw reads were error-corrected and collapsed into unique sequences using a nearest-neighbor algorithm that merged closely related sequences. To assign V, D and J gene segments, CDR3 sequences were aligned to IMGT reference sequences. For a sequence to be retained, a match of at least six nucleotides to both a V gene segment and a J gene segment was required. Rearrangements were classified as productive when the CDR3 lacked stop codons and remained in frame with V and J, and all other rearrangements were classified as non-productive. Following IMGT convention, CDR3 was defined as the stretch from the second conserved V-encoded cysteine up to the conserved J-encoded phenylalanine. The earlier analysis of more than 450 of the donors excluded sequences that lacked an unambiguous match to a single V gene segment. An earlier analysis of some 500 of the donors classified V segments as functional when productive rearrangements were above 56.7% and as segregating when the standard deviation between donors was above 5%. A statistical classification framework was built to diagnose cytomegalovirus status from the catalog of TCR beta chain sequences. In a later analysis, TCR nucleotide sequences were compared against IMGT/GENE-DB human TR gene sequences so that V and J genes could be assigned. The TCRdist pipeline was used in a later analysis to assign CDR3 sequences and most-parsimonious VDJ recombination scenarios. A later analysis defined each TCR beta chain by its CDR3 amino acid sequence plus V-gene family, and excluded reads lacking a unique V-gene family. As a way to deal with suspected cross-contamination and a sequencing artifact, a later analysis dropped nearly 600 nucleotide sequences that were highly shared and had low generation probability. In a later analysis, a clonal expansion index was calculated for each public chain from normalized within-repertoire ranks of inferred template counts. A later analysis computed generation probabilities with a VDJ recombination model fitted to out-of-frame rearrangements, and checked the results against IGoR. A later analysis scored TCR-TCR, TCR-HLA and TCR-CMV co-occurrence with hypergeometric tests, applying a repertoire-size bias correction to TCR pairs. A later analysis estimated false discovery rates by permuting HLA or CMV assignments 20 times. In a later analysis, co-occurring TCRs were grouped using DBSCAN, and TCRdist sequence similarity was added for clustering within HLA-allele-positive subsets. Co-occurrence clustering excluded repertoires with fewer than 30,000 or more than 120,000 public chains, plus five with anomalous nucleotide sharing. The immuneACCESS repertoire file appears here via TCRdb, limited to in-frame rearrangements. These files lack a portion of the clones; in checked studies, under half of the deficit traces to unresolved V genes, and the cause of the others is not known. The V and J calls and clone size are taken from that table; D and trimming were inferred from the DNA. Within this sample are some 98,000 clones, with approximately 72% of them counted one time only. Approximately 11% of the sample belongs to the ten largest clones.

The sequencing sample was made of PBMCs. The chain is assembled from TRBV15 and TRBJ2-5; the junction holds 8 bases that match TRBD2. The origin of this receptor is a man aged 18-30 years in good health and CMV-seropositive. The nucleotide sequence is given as TGTGCCACCAGCAGAGATCGGGGGGGCTCAGAGACCCAGTACTTC. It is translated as CATSRDRGGSETQYF.